The source of this T cell receptor beta chain is a study of OX40 agonist ivuxolimab in advanced cancers. Study-wide background: The study enrolled dose-escalation patients with hepatocellular carcinoma, melanoma, renal cell or head and neck cancer. Checkpoint inhibitors had been given previously to over 30% of patients. General study results and limits: The specificity for antigen of the expanded peripheral T cells was not determined.

The CDR3 spans 15 residues. Deletions cut 5 bases from V and 0 bases from J, with 17 bases between. CDR1 and CDR2 (germline): SQVTM, ANQGSEA. This clone occurred a few times. Its cognate antigen is unknown. Measured with immunoSEQ multiplex PCR; TCRdb has only the in-frame clones, and not every one. The sample holds over 50,000 clones; around four fifths are singletons and the top ten take 3% to 4.5%. The chain is built from TRBV29-1 and TRBJ2-7, with D perhaps TRBD1 or TRBD2 (5 bases each). The clonotype was recovered from an adult with an advanced solid tumor such as melanoma, head and neck, liver or kidney cancer. The sample in question was CD4+ or CD8+ T cells sorted from blood, obtained in a trial of the OX40 agonist ivuxolimab. This chain's CDR3 is CSVSLGAASSYEQYF. The DNA for the CDR3 is TGCAGCGTTTCACTAGGGGCCGCGAGCTCCTACGAGCAGTACTTC.